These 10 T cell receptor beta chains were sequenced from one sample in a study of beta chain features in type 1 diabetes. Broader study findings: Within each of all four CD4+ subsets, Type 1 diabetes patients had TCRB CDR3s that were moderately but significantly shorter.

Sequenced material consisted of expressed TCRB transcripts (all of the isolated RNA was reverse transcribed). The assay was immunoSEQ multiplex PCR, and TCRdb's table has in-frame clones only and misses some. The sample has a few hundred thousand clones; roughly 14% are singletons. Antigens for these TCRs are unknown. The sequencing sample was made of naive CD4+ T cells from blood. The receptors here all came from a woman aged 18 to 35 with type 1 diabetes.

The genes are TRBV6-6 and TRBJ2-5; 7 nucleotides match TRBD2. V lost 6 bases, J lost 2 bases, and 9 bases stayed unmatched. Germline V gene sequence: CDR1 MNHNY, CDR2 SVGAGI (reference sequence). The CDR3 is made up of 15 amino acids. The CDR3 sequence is CASRPPGLPQETQYF. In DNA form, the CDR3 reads TGTGCCAGCAGACCTCCGGGACTACCACAAGAGACCCAGTACTTC.

CDR3 nucleotides: TGTGCCAGCAGTGGGGGCGCGGAGAATGAGCAGTTCTTC. Encoded protein: CASSGGAENEQFF. V gene TRBV2 combines with J gene TRBJ2-1; D is perhaps TRBD1 (5 bases). V was trimmed by 4 bases and J by 7 bases, leaving 11 bases between them. The CDR3 runs to 13 residues. Per the germline V gene, CDR1 is SNHLY and CDR2 is FYNNEI.

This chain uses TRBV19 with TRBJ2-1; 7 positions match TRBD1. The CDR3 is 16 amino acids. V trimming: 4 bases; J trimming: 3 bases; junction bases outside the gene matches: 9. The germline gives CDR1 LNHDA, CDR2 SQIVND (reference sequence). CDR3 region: CASSTSGGVGYNEQFF. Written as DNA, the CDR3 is TGTGCCAGTAGTACCTCAGGGGGAGTCGGCTACAATGAGCAGTTCTTC.

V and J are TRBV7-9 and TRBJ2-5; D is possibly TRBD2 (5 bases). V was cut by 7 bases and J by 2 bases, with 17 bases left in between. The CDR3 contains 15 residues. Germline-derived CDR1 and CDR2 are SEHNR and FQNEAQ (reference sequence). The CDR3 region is CASTLGPGIQETQYF. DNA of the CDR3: TGTGCCAGCACGCTCGGCCCCGGGATTCAAGAGACCCAGTACTTC.

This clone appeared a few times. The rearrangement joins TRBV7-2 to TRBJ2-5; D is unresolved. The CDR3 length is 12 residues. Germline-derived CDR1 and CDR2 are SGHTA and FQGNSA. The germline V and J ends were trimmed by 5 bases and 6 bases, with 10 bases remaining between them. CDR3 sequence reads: CASSPNPQTQYF. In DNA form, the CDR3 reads TGTGCCAGCAGCCCAAATCCCCAGACCCAGTACTTC.

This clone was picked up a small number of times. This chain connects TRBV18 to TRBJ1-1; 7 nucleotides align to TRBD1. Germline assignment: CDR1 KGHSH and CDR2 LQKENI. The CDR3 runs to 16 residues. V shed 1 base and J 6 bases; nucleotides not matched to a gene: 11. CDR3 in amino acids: CASSPRTGSSAAEAFF. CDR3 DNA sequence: TGTGCCAGCTCACCACGGACAGGATCAAGTGCGGCTGAAGCTTTCTTT.

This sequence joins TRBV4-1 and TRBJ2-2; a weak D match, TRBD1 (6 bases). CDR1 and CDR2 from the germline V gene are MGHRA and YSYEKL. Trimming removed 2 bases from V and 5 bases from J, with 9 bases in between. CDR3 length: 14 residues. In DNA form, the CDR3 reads TGCGCCAGCAGCCAACCTGGACAGACCGGGGAGCTGTTTTTT. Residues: CASSQPGQTGELFF.

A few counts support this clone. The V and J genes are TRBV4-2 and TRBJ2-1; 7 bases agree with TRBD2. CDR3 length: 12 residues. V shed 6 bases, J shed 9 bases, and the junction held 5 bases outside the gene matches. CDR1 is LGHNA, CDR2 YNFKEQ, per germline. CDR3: CASRSRGSEQFF. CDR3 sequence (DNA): TGTGCCAGCAGGAGCCGCGGGAGTGAGCAGTTCTTC.

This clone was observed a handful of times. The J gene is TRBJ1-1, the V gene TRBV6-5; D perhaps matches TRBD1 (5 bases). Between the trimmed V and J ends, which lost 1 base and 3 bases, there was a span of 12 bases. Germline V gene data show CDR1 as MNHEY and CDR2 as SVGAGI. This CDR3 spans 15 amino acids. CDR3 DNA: TGTGCCAGCAGTTACTTGGCGGCGGGGGACACTGAAGCTTTCTTT. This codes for CASSYLAAGDTEAFF.

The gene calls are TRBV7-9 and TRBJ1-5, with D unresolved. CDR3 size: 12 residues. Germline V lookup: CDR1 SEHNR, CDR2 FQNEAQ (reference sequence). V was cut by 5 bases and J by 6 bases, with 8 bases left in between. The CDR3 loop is CASSPSGQPQHF. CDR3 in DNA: TGTGCCAGCAGCCCCTCCGGTCAGCCCCAGCATTTT.